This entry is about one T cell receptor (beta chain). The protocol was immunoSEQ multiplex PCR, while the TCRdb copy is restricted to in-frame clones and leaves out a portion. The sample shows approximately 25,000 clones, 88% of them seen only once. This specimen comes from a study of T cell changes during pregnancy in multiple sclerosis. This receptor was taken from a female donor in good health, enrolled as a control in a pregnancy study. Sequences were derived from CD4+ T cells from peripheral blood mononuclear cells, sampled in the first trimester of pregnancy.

DNA for the CDR3: TGTGCCAGCAGCCTAGACAGGTACAATGAGCAGTTCTTC. It specifies CASSLDRYNEQFF. This chain links TRBV7-9 with TRBJ2-1, with TRBD1 as a possible D gene (6 bases). With 5 bases removed from V and 4 bases from J, the gap between germline ends came to 9 bases. The CDR3 length is 13 residues. Per the germline V gene, CDR1 is SEHNR and CDR2 is FQNEAQ (reference sequence).